Listed below are T cell receptor beta chains from one sample, sequenced in a study of Ad26.COV2.S vaccination and SARS-CoV-2 variants. Data came from immunoSEQ multiplex PCR; TCRdb stores just in-frame clones and leaves some out. This sample carries around 310,000 clones, 85% to 90% of them seen once, and the ten largest clones take 5% to 6.5%. Sample: peripheral blood, taken in a trial of Ad26.COV2.S vaccine versus placebo. Receptors originate from a person between 18 and 65 years old who received the Ad26.COV2.S COVID-19 vaccine or a placebo. The CDR3 runs from the conserved cysteine through the conserved F or W.

TRBV9,TRBJ1-2,CASSVANRWGYTF
TRBV19,TRBJ2-1,CASTPGGSYNEQFF
TRBV11-3,TRBJ2-2,CASSPTVRGVNTGELFF
TRBV7-9,TRBJ2-1,CASSLAGVVNEQFF
TRBV2,TRBJ1-1,CASVRNTEAFF
TRBV18,TRBJ2-6,CASSPLSGTSIGSSGANVLTF
TRBV19,TRBJ1-1,CASSIMGGYTEAFF
TRBV7-9,TRBJ2-7,CASSWAGMDEQYF
TRBV19,TRBJ2-1,CATRREALANEQFF
TRBV6-5,TRBJ1-2,CASSKETVDGYTF
TRBV5-1,TRBJ1-1,CASSPAGGEAFF
TRBV4-1,TRBJ1-5,CASSPFPPVIPPGTGFNQPQHF
TRBV7-2,TRBJ2-4,CASSSQTGGAKNIQYF
TRBV6-6,TRBJ1-1,CASSYSRTATEAFF
TRBV9,TRBJ1-1,CASSPALFQNTEAFF
TRBV6-1,TRBJ2-5,CASSETLGTQYF
TRBV4-3,TRBJ1-1,CASSHAQGPAAFF
TRBV7-9,TRBJ1-1,CASSPLGTGGPEAFF
TRBV7-9,TRBJ2-1,CASITGRGSYNEQFF
TRBV5-1,TRBJ2-1,CASSLLAGRYNEQFF
TRBV11-2,TRBJ1-6,CASSPPGSWESSYNSPLHF
TRBV6-2/TRBV6-3,TRBJ1-2,CASSYPGARNDYGYTF
TRBV10-1,TRBJ2-1,CASRLSGRYPYNEQFF
TRBV19,TRBJ2-1,CASSITSGYNEQFF
TRBV6-6,TRBJ1-2,CASIVPGTGDKDGYTF
TRBV27,TRBJ2-2,CASSFARTGELFF
TRBV27,TRBJ2-7,CASSHLGTSYHEQYF
TRBV4-3,TRBJ2-1,CASSQDLESGARYNEQFF
TRBV11-2,TRBJ2-7,CASSLENSGNEQYF
TRBV11-3,TRBJ1-1,CASSRGPMNTEAFF
TRBV4-1,TRBJ2-7,CASSHRSGGAYEQYF
TRBV19,TRBJ1-2,CASSPSGVLLTYGYTF
TRBV27,TRBJ2-5,CASSPTPLAGGGETQYF
TRBV7-9,TRBJ1-2,CASSLVLYGYTF
TRBV7-9,TRBJ1-5,CASSLTGTSNQPQHF
TRBV7-8,TRBJ2-3,CASSLVLTLAGGLTDTQYF
TRBV7-8,TRBJ2-1,CASSSSYMSSYNEQFF
TRBV5-5,TRBJ1-5,CASSSDRYSNQPQHF
TRBV7-9,TRBJ1-4,CASSLDSIEEKLFF
TRBV18,TRBJ1-6,CASSSRDKDSPLHF
TRBV4-1,TRBJ2-1,CASSQPTSGRTYNEQFF
TRBV14,TRBJ2-1,CASSRGPAYNEQFF
TRBV27,TRBJ2-2,CASSAYAGGTGELFF
TRBV7-9,TRBJ1-5,CASRPDGNNQPQHF
TRBV6-2/TRBV6-3,TRBJ1-1,CASSFTGASEAFF
TRBV30,TRBJ1-1,CAWGPHEAFF
TRBV24-1,TRBJ2-2,CATSDFTGELFF
TRBV7-2,TRBJ2-7,CASSLGGSNYEQYF
TRBV27,TRBJ2-7,CASSRDSTYEQYF
TRBV5-1,TRBJ1-4,CASSPRTGVATNEKLFF
TRBV4-1,TRBJ1-5,CASSQDSTGVSNQPQHF
TRBV6-2/TRBV6-3,TRBJ1-2,CASSDNRFTGRASYGYTF
TRBV5-4,TRBJ2-3,CASSLNQLRTDTQYF
TRBV4-1,TRBJ1-5,CASSHRRAVNQPQHF
TRBV6-5,TRBJ2-7,CASRKTGGNEQYF
TRBV2,TRBJ2-3,CASSEGGTDTQYF
TRBV12-3/TRBV12-4,TRBJ2-1,CASSFSNEQFF
TRBV9,TRBJ2-5,CASSVEVGLAGGETQYF
TRBV4-2,TRBJ2-1,CASSHGFSGREYNEQFF
TRBV7-2,TRBJ2-1,CASSSRLAGYNEQFF